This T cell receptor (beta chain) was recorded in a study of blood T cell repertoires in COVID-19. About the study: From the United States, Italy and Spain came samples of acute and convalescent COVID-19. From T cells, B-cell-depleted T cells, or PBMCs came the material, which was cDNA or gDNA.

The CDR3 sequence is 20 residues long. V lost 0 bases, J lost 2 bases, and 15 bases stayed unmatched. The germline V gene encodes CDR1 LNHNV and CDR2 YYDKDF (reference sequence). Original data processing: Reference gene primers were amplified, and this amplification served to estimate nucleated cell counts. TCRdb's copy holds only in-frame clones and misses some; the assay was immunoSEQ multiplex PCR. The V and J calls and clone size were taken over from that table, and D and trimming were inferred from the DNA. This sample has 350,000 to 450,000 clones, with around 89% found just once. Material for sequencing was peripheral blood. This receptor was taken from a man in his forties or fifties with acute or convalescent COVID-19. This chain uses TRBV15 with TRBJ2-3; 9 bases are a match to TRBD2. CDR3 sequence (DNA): TGTGCCACCAGCAGAGATAAATTAGGAGCGGGAGGCTGGATCACAGATACGCAGTATTTT. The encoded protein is CATSRDKLGAGGWITDTQYF.